A selection of T cell receptor beta chains follows, all from one sample in a study of T cells in localized non-small cell lung cancer. Some clones are missing from TCRdb's copy, which holds only in-frame ones; the method was immunoSEQ multiplex PCR. The profile shows about 41,000 clones, roughly 90% of them singletons. The input for sequencing was peripheral blood, taken before any cancer treatment. The receptor source for this set is an older female donor with stage I squamous cell lung carcinoma. The CDR3 runs from the conserved cysteine through the conserved F or W. D genes are given only for firm matches. Where a row states a size, it is once, few, many or the class of an expanded clone; other rows omit it.

j_gene,v_gene,abundance,d_gene,CDR3nt,CDR3aa
TRBJ1-2,TRBV5-1,NA,TRBD1,TGCGCCAGCAGCTACCCCGGGACAGGGTTAGCTAACTATGGCTACACCTTC,CASSYPGTGLANYGYTF
TRBJ1-1,TRBV7-9,few,NA,TGTGCCAGCAGTCGCCGGTCACAGGGAGGAACTGAAGCTTTCTTT,CASSRRSQGGTEAFF
TRBJ2-7,TRBV5-4,NA,NA,TGTGCCAGCAGCCCTGGCCCAAGGAGCTCCTACGAGCAGTACTTC,CASSPGPRSSYEQYF
TRBJ1-5,TRBV5-8,NA,TRBD1,TGTGCCAGCAGCTTGGCCATCGGGACAGGGTCCAATCAGCCCCAGCATTTT,CASSLAIGTGSNQPQHF
TRBJ2-1,TRBV13,NA,NA,TGTGCCAGCAGCCGGTACTCCTACAATGAGCAGTTCTTC,CASSRYSYNEQFF
TRBJ2-2,TRBV30,few,NA,TGTGCCTGGAGGAGGAGGGGGTCGACCGGGGAGCTGTTTTTT,CAWRRRGSTGELFF
TRBJ2-3,TRBV7-9,NA,TRBD2,TGTGCCAGCAGCTTACCTGGGGGCGGGACTAGCGGGAGGTCGCAGTATTTT,CASSLPGGGTSGRSQYF
TRBJ1-5,TRBV4-2,NA,NA,TGTGCCAGCAGCCAAGGGGAGGAACAGCCCCAGCATTTT,CASSQGEEQPQHF
TRBJ2-7,TRBV27,few,NA,TGTGCCAGCAGTTTCGTTGGGAGGCAGAGATACGAGCAGTACTTC,CASSFVGRQRYEQYF
TRBJ1-1,TRBV4-3,NA,NA,TGCGCCAGCAGCCGGAATTCGGACAGATACACTGAAGCTTTCTTT,CASSRNSDRYTEAFF
TRBJ2-7,TRBV7-2,once,TRBD1,TGTGCCAGCAGCTTACCGGACAGGGGGTCCTACGAGCAGTACTTC,CASSLPDRGSYEQYF
TRBJ1-3,TRBV2,NA,NA,TGTGCCAGCAGTCGGGGCTTAAGAACTGGAAACACCATATATTTT,CASSRGLRTGNTIYF
TRBJ2-5,TRBV7-2,NA,TRBD2,TGTGCCAGCAGCGGGGGGGTCGGGGAGACCCAGTACTTC,CASSGGVGETQYF
TRBJ2-1,TRBV5-1,NA,TRBD1,TGCGCCAGCAGTGGGACAGGAACCAATGAGCAGTTCTTC,CASSGTGTNEQFF
TRBJ2-2,TRBV4-2,NA,TRBD1,TGTGCCAGCAGCCAAGTGTGGGACAGGCCGACCGGGGAGCTGTTTTTT,CASSQVWDRPTGELFF
TRBJ2-5,TRBV10-3,NA,NA,TGTGCCATCAGTGGGGGCGAGGGGGAGACCCAGTACTTC,CAISGGEGETQYF
TRBJ2-1,TRBV15,NA,TRBD2,TGTGCCACCAGCAGAGCGGGGACTAGCGGGAGTGCAGCCCGGTTCTTC,CATSRAGTSGSAARFF
TRBJ1-2,TRBV10-3,NA,TRBD1,TGTGACCTGACAGGGGTCTCGTATGGCTACACCTTC,CDLTGVSYGYTF
TRBJ2-1,TRBV6-5,once,TRBD2,TGTGCCAGCAGTGGGGGACTAGCGGGAGTAGGTGAGCAGTTCTTC,CASSGGLAGVGEQFF
TRBJ2-6,TRBV11-2,NA,NA,TGTGCCAGCAGCTTAGAACGGGCTGGGGCCAACGTCCTGACTTTC,CASSLERAGANVLTF
TRBJ2-2,TRBV4-1,NA,TRBD2,TGCGCCAGCAGCCAAGGACTAGCGAGGACCGGGGAGCTGTTTTTT,CASSQGLARTGELFF
TRBJ1-3,TRBV27,NA,NA,TGTGCCAGCAGTTTCAGGCGGTCCGCTGGAAACACCATATATTTT,CASSFRRSAGNTIYF
TRBJ2-7,TRBV27,NA,TRBD2,TGTGCCAGCAGTGATCAACTAGCGGGAGGGTTCGAGCAGTACTTC,CASSDQLAGGFEQYF
TRBJ1-4,TRBV5-6,NA,NA,TGTGCCAGCAGCTTGGAACAGGATGAAAAACTGTTTTTT,CASSLEQDEKLFF
TRBJ2-1,TRBV10-3,NA,TRBD2,TGTGCCATCAGTGCACTAGCGGGAACTTACAATGAGCAGTTCTTC,CAISALAGTYNEQFF
TRBJ2-7,TRBV9,NA,NA,TGTGCCAGCAGCATCGGAGGCTACGAGCAGTACTTC,CASSIGGYEQYF
TRBJ1-2,TRBV7-2,once,NA,TGTGCCAGCAGCCTGCCTAGATGGGGTAACTATGGCTACACCTTC,CASSLPRWGNYGYTF
TRBJ1-1,TRBV4-3,NA,TRBD1,TGCGCCAGCAGCCAAGAGGGAACAGGGGCATCGGAAGCTTTCTTT,CASSQEGTGASEAFF
TRBJ1-2,TRBV6-6,NA,TRBD1,TGTGCCAGCAGCTCCCAGGGGGGTGGCTACACCTTC,CASSSQGGGYTF
TRBJ1-4,TRBV5-5,once,NA,TGTGCCAGCAGGTATCCGACAGGTGCTAATGAAAAACTGTTTTTT,CASRYPTGANEKLFF
TRBJ1-2,TRBV5-6,NA,NA,TGTGCCAGCAGCTTGGGCCCCCGGGGGTCCAACTATGGCTACACCTTC,CASSLGPRGSNYGYTF
TRBJ1-2,TRBV19,NA,NA,TGTGCCAGTAGCGCCCAGGTCTATGGCTACACCTTC,CASSAQVYGYTF
TRBJ2-1,TRBV7-9,NA,TRBD1,TGTGCCAGCAGCCGGACAGGGAGTTTCGTTGAGCAGTTCTTC,CASSRTGSFVEQFF
TRBJ2-5,TRBV10-1,NA,TRBD2,TGCGCCAGCAGTGAAGGACTAGCGGGAGGTGACGAGACCCAGTACTTC,CASSEGLAGGDETQYF
TRBJ1-5,TRBV6-6,NA,NA,TGTGCCAGCAGTCGACAACAGAATCAGCCCCAGCATTTT,CASSRQQNQPQHF
TRBJ2-2,TRBV19,once,TRBD1,TGTGCCAGTAGTACCCGGACAGGGACGGGCACCGGGGAGCTGTTTTTT,CASSTRTGTGTGELFF
TRBJ2-7,TRBV28,NA,NA,TGTGCCAGCAGTTTATTACGGCAGGGCCCCTACGAGCAGTACTTC,CASSLLRQGPYEQYF
TRBJ2-3,TRBV9,NA,TRBD2,TGTGCCAGCACCCATAGGGAGGGCTTGACAGATACGCAGTATTTT,CASTHREGLTDTQYF
TRBJ2-6,TRBV15,NA,NA,TGTGCCACCAGCAGGTATCCGGGTTCCTCTGGGGCCAACGTCCTGACTTTC,CATSRYPGSSGANVLTF
TRBJ1-3,TRBV18,NA,NA,TGTGCCAGCTCACTCGCCTCGGACACATACTCTGGAAACACCATATATTTT,CASSLASDTYSGNTIYF
TRBJ2-7,TRBV6-5,few,TRBD2,TGTGCCAGCAGTTACGGGACTAGCGGGAGTTACGAGCAGTACTTC,CASSYGTSGSYEQYF
TRBJ2-1,TRBV5-4,NA,NA,TGTGCCAGCAGCTTGGCGAGCGCTTGGGGTGAGCAGTTCTTC,CASSLASAWGEQFF
TRBJ1-2,TRBV10-3,once,TRBD1,TGTGCCATCAGTGCCACGGACAGGACAAACTATGGCTACACCTTC,CAISATDRTNYGYTF
TRBJ2-1,TRBV5-4,NA,NA,TGTGCCAGCAGCTTGGTAGGGTTTAATGAGCAGTTCTTC,CASSLVGFNEQFF
TRBJ2-7,TRBV30,NA,NA,TGTGCCCATTCGAGGCTGAGCGGAGCTAGGGGTGCTCAGGAGCAGTACTTC,CAHSRLSGARGAQEQYF
TRBJ2-7,TRBV15,NA,NA,TGTGCCACCAGCAGAGAAAGATTCTCCTACGAGCAGTACTTC,CATSRERFSYEQYF
TRBJ2-1,TRBV7-3,NA,NA,TGTGCCAGCAGCTTAGGTCACAGGGACAATGAGCAGTTCTTC,CASSLGHRDNEQFF
TRBJ2-2,TRBV11-3,NA,NA,TGTGCCAGCAGCTTAGCTCTCGGGGAGCTGTTTTTT,CASSLALGELFF
TRBJ2-7,TRBV19,NA,TRBD2,TGTGCCAGCGAAGGGTCTAGCGGGAGCTCCTACGAGCAGTACTTC,CASEGSSGSSYEQYF
TRBJ2-6,TRBV28,NA,NA,TGTGCCAGCAGTACTCAGAGCTCTGGGGCCAACGTCCTGACTTTC,CASSTQSSGANVLTF
TRBJ2-1,TRBV18,NA,NA,TGTGCCAGCTCACCCGGGCCGCGCGTAGAGCAGTTCTTC,CASSPGPRVEQFF
TRBJ2-6,TRBV14,NA,TRBD1,TGTGCCAGCAGCCCATGGACAGGGGGCTCTGGGGCCAACGTCCTGACTTTC,CASSPWTGGSGANVLTF
TRBJ1-2,TRBV5-4,once,TRBD1,TGTGCCAGCAGCCCCAGACAGGGCCGGGAAGATGGCTACACCTTC,CASSPRQGREDGYTF
TRBJ1-6,TRBV11-2,NA,TRBD1,TGTGCCAGCAGCCCCGCTGGGACAGGGGTTTTTAATTCACCCCTCCACTTT,CASSPAGTGVFNSPLHF
TRBJ2-7,TRBV7-2,once,NA,TGTGCCAGCAGCTTCCGCTTAGGGGGCGGGACCCGCTCCTACGAGCAGTACTTC,CASSFRLGGGTRSYEQYF
TRBJ2-7,TRBV28,NA,NA,TGTGCCAGCAGTTTAGGGTACGAGCAGTACTTC,CASSLGYEQYF
TRBJ2-7,TRBV25-1,NA,TRBD1,TGTGCCAGCAGTGTTTTAACAGGGGGGTTTTCCTACGAGCAGTACTTC,CASSVLTGGFSYEQYF